This T cell receptor beta chain was sequenced during a study of identical twins. The study's findings and limits: Excess twin sharing in beta out-of-frame sequences was weaker. An excess of low generation probability was shown by twin-shared out-of-frame alpha sequences.

Template switching, a step in the protocol, added a universal primer site, and cDNA carried unique molecular identifiers. MiXCR, applied by TCRdb to the 5' RACE reads, yields one record per CDR3 protein. Here the sample spans 420,000 or so distinct CDR3 sequences, about 18% being singletons. Comment on this clonotype: Its antigen is undetermined.

Every donor was a healthy Caucasian. There are 13 residues in the CDR3. Germline V CDR1 and CDR2: DFQATT, SNEGSKA (reference sequence). V dropped 0 bases and J dropped 6 bases, with 10 bases sitting between them. The TCR comes from a man aged 45-60 years in good health. Sequencing was done on a sample of naive T cells sorted from blood. The genes are TRBV20-1 and TRBJ2-3; no definite D call. DNA of the CDR3: TGCAGTGCTAGAGATAACCGAAGGGATACGCAGTATTTT. This gives the protein CSARDNRRDTQYF.